Below, 7 T cell receptor beta chains from the same sample are listed, as sequenced in a study of blood T cells in healthy people across ages. Combining a sample-barcoded 5' primer with a J-beta primer mix, a second PCR ran for about 6 to 12 cycles. In TCRdb, the 5' RACE reads were re-called with MiXCR into one record per CDR3 protein. This table holds 1 million to 1.2 million distinct CDR3 sequences, around two fifths found once. Sequenced input: blood. The receptors were sampled from a man aged 18 to 35 in good health.

The sample holds a few counts of this clonotype. The rearrangement uses TRBV4-2 and TRBJ1-5; D is unclear. Germline V gives CDR1 LGHNA, CDR2 YNFKEQ. The CDR3 loop spans 15 amino acids. Trimming removed 7 bases from V and 2 bases from J, with 15 bases in between. CDR3 sequence reads: CASTSSLLGNQPQHF. The CDR3 nucleotides are TGTGCCAGCACCTCCAGCCTTTTGGGCAATCAGCCCCAGCATTTT.

The sample holds many counts of this clonotype. J is TRBJ2-2 and V is TRBV7-9; a weak D match, TRBD1 (6 bases). Deletions cut 6 bases from V and 2 bases from J, with 13 bases between. CDR1 is SEHNR and CDR2 is FQNEAQ in the germline V gene (reference sequence). The CDR3 runs 15 residues. The DNA of the CDR3 is TGTGCCAGCAGTTTGAGGACAGCCAACACCGGGGAGCTGTTTTTT. This gives the protein CASSLRTANTGELFF.

This chain links TRBV7-3 with TRBJ1-1; no reliable D call. V was cut by 1 base and J by 4 bases, with 7 bases left in between. Germline V CDR1 and CDR2: SGHTA, FQGTGA. This CDR3 comprises 13 residues. CDR3 DNA: TGTGCCAGCAGCTTAAACACGGCCACTGAAGCTTTCTTT. This encodes CASSLNTATEAFF. Using reference TRBV7-3 and TRBJ1-1 for the parts outside the CDR3, the full variable domain is GAGVSQTPSNKVTEKGKYVELRCDPISGHTALYWYRQSLGQGPEFLIYFQGTGAADDSGLPNDRFFAVRPEGSVSTLKIQRTERGDSAVYLCASSLNTATEAFFGQGTRLTVV.

With respect to this clonotype: A read error may be the cause here, since a much bigger clone is one base away. The V call is TRBV20-1, the J call TRBJ2-7, with 10 bases fitting TRBD1. The V gene end was trimmed by 1 base and the J gene end by 7 bases; junction bases not matched to a gene: 10. The CDR3 is 15 residues long. CDR1 DFQATT and CDR2 SNEGSKA come from the germline V gene (reference sequence). The CDR3 coding sequence is TGCAGTGCTAGAGGGACAGGGGGGGAGTACAATGAGCAGTACTTC. This sequence encodes CSARGTGGEYNEQYF.

This clonotype was seen ten or more times. The junction departs from the called germline gene at one end, perhaps through a read error. The genes are TRBV5-1 and TRBJ1-5; TRBD1 matches at 8 bases. The CDR3 covers 15 residues. Germline V gives CDR1 SGHRS, CDR2 YFSETQ. This CDR3 reads CASSPGQGSNQPQHF. The CDR3 bases are TGTGCCAGCAGTCCCGGACAGGGTAGCAATCAGCCCCAGCATTTT.

The chain employs TRBV2 and TRBJ1-2; weak D call: TRBD1 (5 bases). V gave up 7 bases and J gave up 6 bases, with 15 bases separating them. This CDR3 region has 13 residues. Germline CDR1 and CDR2: SNHLY and FYNNEI. Written as DNA, the CDR3 is TGTGCCAGCACCGTTGGGGCGGAGGATGGCTACACCTTC. Translating it yields CASTVGAEDGYTF.

CDR3 bases: TGTGCCAGCAGCTTATCGACTTCCACGCAGTATTTT. Translating gives CASSLSTSTQYF. The chain links TRBV7-2 to TRBJ2-3; D remains unclear. V was cut by 2 bases and J by 9 bases, with 9 bases left in between. From germline, CDR1 is SGHTA and CDR2 FQGNSA. The CDR3 has 12 residues.